The following is a TCR beta chain sequence with its context. This clone was seen just once. Its antigen remains undetermined. There are no base qualities to consult, and no much larger clone falls within one base. The immunoSEQ Assay, a bias-controlled multiplex PCR, was used to amplify TCRbeta CDR3 regions from genomic DNA. The authors' pipeline ran thus. The number of nucleated cells in each sample was estimated from the amplification of reference gene primers within the assay. Sequence reads were collapsed and filtered to measure the absolute abundance of every unique TCRbeta CDR3 rearrangement. For each sample, productive Simpson clonality was calculated as the square root of Simpson's diversity index over productive rearrangements. The immuneACCESS repertoire file appears here via TCRdb, limited to in-frame rearrangements. These files lack a portion of the clones; in checked studies, under half of the deficit traces to unresolved V genes, and the cause of the others is not known. V and J calls and clone size follow that table, whereas D and trimming were derived from the DNA. Present in this sample are about 460,000 clones, 80% to 90% of which were seen just once. Under 9.5% of the sample is held by the ten biggest clonotypes.

This sample was included in a study of blood T cell repertoires in COVID-19 (dated by TCRdb to 2018 to 2020). About the full investigation: Samples from collaborators originated in the United States, Italy and Spain and spanned both the acute and convalescent phases of COVID-19. HLA class I and class II types, where available, came from metadata supplied by the sample provider rather than from assay-based typing. The prospective study material was composed of cDNA or gDNA derived from T cells, B-cell-depleted T cells, or PBMCs. The samples were drawn from the first 160 participants of the ongoing ImmuneRACE study and from 950 to 1,500 subjects provided by 6 global collaborators. A de-identified subject ID, COVID-19 status, age in years and sex were almost always included in the sample metadata. The dataset comprised deeply sampled blood TCRbeta repertoires from subjects exposed to, actively infected with, or recovered from COVID-19. The repertoires were made available in a free public database intended to serve as a resource for research on the immune response to SARS-CoV-2. Study-wide conclusions, independent of this receptor: The quantity of clinical and demographic metadata differed by source and by participant and was supplied without curation.

Participants in the prospective study were aged 18 to 89 years, lived in more than 20 United States geographic areas, and enrolled through a virtual design. Cohort assignment in the prospective study relied on participant-reported clinical history from a screening survey and a study questionnaire. Recovered participants in ImmuneRACE Cohort 3 were defined as having two consecutive negative NP/OP PCR tests, clearance from a healthcare professional, or resolution of symptoms. Mobile phlebotomists in the prospective study collected whole blood, serum and a nasopharyngeal or oropharyngeal swab from every participant. Prospective study participants could optionally give additional blood draws and questionnaires over an approximately 2-month period. Blood samples from the prospective study were shipped frozen or at room temperature prior to DNA extraction. Relative to germline, V is missing 3 bases and J is missing 4 bases, with 10 bases of the junction outside any gene match. The CDR1 and CDR2 encoded by the germline V gene are SGHDT and YYEEEE. From the cysteine through the valine, the CDR3 covers 15 amino acids. Only CDR3 DNA is held: 45 bases, read in frame from base 1.

The chain couples TRBV5-6 to TRBJ2-7; TRBD1 agrees with 7 junctional bases. Sequenced input: PBMCs or T cells enriched from blood (not recorded which). The TCR comes from a woman in her sixties who had recovered from COVID-19. The sequenced DNA: TGTGCCAGCAGCTACGTACAGGGGATGGAGTACGAGCAGTACGTC. Its protein reads: CASSYVQGMEYEQYV.